Shown below are 32 T cell receptor beta chains from a single sample sequenced in a study of CD8+CD57+ T cells in acquired aplastic anemia. Selection for sequencing was limited to patients who had shown CD8+CD57+ cell expansion by flow cytometry. Genomic DNA templated the TCR beta VDJ and CDR3 profiling. MiXCR, applied by TCRdb to the reads, yields one record per CDR3 protein. Of some 160,000 distinct CDR3 sequences detected, 40% to 55% appear once; the ten largest clones hold less than 3%. Specimen: sorted CD4+, CD8+, or CD8+CD57+ T cells (not recorded which) from PBMCs. These receptor sequences come from a human donor with aplastic anemia.

This clonotype showed up many times. V and J are TRBV15 and TRBJ2-1, with unresolved D. CDR1 LNHNV and CDR2 YYDKDF come from the germline V gene (reference sequence). The CDR3 spans 13 residues. Trimming pared 5 bases from V and 8 bases from J, leaving 13 bases between. Written as DNA, the CDR3 is TGTGCCACCAGCTTAAGTGGGGTCTATGAGCAGTTCTTC. Protein: CATSLSGVYEQFF.

The chain links TRBV24-1 to TRBJ2-7; 12 bases are a match to TRBD2. This CDR3 spans 15 amino acids. Germline V gene data show CDR1 as KGHDR and CDR2 as SFDVKD. V shed 2 bases and J 5 bases; nucleotides not matched to a gene: 3. The CDR3 sequence: CATSDWTSGDHEQYF. The CDR3 DNA is TGTGCCACCAGTGATTGGACTAGCGGGGACCACGAGCAGTACTTC.

Note on this clonotype: A single base separates this from a much larger clone, so it may be a read error. The gene calls are TRBV5-4 and TRBJ1-5; 10 bases match TRBD1. This CDR3 comprises 17 residues. Germline assignment: CDR1 SGHNT and CDR2 YYREEE (reference sequence). Losses at the gene ends were 2 bases for V and 1 base for J; bases not matched to a gene: 6. CDR3 coding DNA: TGTGCCAGCAGCTTAGGACAGGGGGTAGTGAGCAATCAGCCCCAGCATTTT. Translating gives CASSLGQGVVSNQPQHF. The entire variable domain, with the rest obtained from reference TRBV5-4 and TRBJ1-5, is as follows: ETGVTQSPTHLIKTRGQQVTLRCSSQSGHNTVSWYQQALGQGPQFIFQYYREEENGRGNFPPRFSGLQFPNYSSELNVNALELDDSALYLCASSLGQGVVSNQPQHFGDGTRLSIL.

This clonotype was counted at least ten times. The V call is TRBV20-1, the J call TRBJ2-5, with 10 bases identical to TRBD2. The CDR3 is made up of 15 amino acids. CDR1 is DFQATT and CDR2 is SNEGSKA in the germline V gene (reference sequence). The V gene end was trimmed by 0 bases and the J gene end by 4 bases; junction bases not matched to a gene: 5. The CDR3 loop is CSARESSGRGETQYF. The CDR3 DNA is TGCAGTGCTAGAGAGTCTAGCGGGAGAGGAGAGACCCAGTACTTC.

This clonotype was recorded many times. In nucleotides, the CDR3 is TGCGCCAGCACGACTAGCGGGAGTACTACAGATACGCAGTATTTT. Its translation is CASTTSGSTTDTQYF. This chain uses TRBV5-1 with TRBJ2-3; 12 bases map to TRBD2. The germline V gene encodes CDR1 SGHRS and CDR2 YFSETQ. CDR3 size: 15 residues. The V and J ends lost 6 bases and 3 bases, in that order; junction bases with no gene match: 5.

The chain has TRBV7-3 and TRBJ1-1; D not certain. Trimming removed 6 bases from V and 2 bases from J, with 10 bases in between. Germline CDR1 SGHTA, CDR2 FQGTGA. This CDR3 is built from 13 residues. For the CDR3, the DNA is TGTGCCAGCAGTAGTCGAAAAAACACTGAAGCTTTCTTT. It yields the protein CASSSRKNTEAFF.

This clonotype was observed at least ten times. This CDR3 reads CASSWEGRQETQYF. The CDR3 DNA reads as TGCGCCAGCAGCTGGGAGGGGCGGCAAGAGACCCAGTACTTC. The chain combines TRBV5-1 with TRBJ2-5, with 7 bases matching TRBD2. The CDR3 covers 14 residues. The V segment lost 3 bases and the J segment 2 bases; nucleotides outside the gene matches: 4. Germline V CDR1 and CDR2: SGHRS, YFSETQ.

This clonotype was seen many times. V usage is TRBV7-9 and J usage is TRBJ1-5; possible D gene TRBD1, 5 bases. V dropped 1 base and J dropped 7 bases, with 11 bases sitting between them. CDR3 size: 14 residues. Germline V gene data show CDR1 as SEHNR and CDR2 as FQNEAQ (reference sequence). CDR3 residues: CASSLGQGQQPQHF. The CDR3 DNA reads as TGTGCCAGCAGCTTAGGTCAGGGTCAGCAGCCCCAGCATTTT.

The V call is TRBV10-3, the J call TRBJ1-3, with TRBD1 as a possible D gene (5 bases). The CDR3 runs 15 residues. CDR1 is ENHRY and CDR2 is SYGVKD in the germline V gene. V lost 3 bases and J 0 bases, leaving 9 bases between the germline ends. The DNA for the CDR3 is TGTGCCATCAGTGACTGGACACTCTCTGGAAACACCATATATTTT. As protein: CAISDWTLSGNTIYF.

This clonotype was recorded only once. The chain couples TRBV20-1 to TRBJ1-2; D might be TRBD1 (5 bases). The V gene lost 2 bases and the J gene lost 4 bases, with 8 bases spanning the gap. Germline V lookup: CDR1 DFQATT, CDR2 SNEGSKA (reference sequence). CDR3 length equals 12 residues. The chain's CDR3 is CSARWTIYGYTF. In DNA form, the CDR3 reads TGCAGTGCTAGATGGACAATCTATGGCTACACCTTC.

V gene TRBV30 combines with J gene TRBJ2-7; unclear D gene. CDR1 GTSNPN and CDR2 SVGIG come from the germline V gene (reference sequence). V was trimmed by 0 bases and J by 2 bases, leaving 11 bases between them. This CDR3 spans 14 amino acids. The CDR3 coding sequence is TGTGCCTGGAGTGTACAGCCGCGAACCTACGAGCAGTACTTC. Protein sequence: CAWSVQPRTYEQYF.

This rearrangement joins TRBV19 to TRBJ2-5, with 7 bases that match TRBD1. V shed 3 bases and J 0 bases; nucleotides not matched to a gene: 7. The CDR3 contains 16 residues. The germline V gene encodes CDR1 LNHDA and CDR2 SQIVND (reference sequence). The CDR3 here is CASSISGTVYQETQYF. CDR3 coding DNA: TGTGCCAGTAGTATTTCCGGGACAGTGTACCAAGAGACCCAGTACTTC.

V usage is TRBV20-1 and J usage is TRBJ2-7, with a weak D call TRBD1 (7 bases). Germline CDR1 and CDR2: DFQATT and SNEGSKA (reference sequence). Trimming stripped 1 base from V and 4 bases from J, with 11 bases between. CDR3 length: 13 amino acids. The CDR3 DNA follows: TGCAGTGCTAGAGTGCCAGGGGGGTACGAGCAGTACTTC. It codes for CSARVPGGYEQYF.

This clonotype appeared many times. V gene TRBV6-1 combines with J gene TRBJ1-2; no reliable D call. The CDR3 consists of 12 residues. The germline CDR1 and CDR2 sequences are MNHNS and SASEGT. The V end was cut by 3 bases, the J end by 4 bases, with 6 bases between. The CDR3 DNA is TGTGCCAGCAGTGAGGGGAGCTATGGCTACACCTTC. Translation gives CASSEGSYGYTF.

The J gene is TRBJ1-5, the V gene TRBV28; D not certain. This CDR3 is built from 15 residues. Trimming stripped 7 bases from V and 6 bases from J, with 19 bases between. CDR1 and CDR2 (germline): MDHEN, SYDVKM. CDR3: CASNPSQAGVQPQHF. The CDR3 coding sequence is TGTGCCAGCAACCCTTCACAAGCCGGGGTTCAGCCCCAGCATTTT. Together with reference TRBV28 and TRBJ1-5, the CDR3 gives the full variable domain: DVKVTQSSRYLVKRTGEKVFLECVQDMDHENMFWYRQDPGLGLRLIYFSYDVKMKEKGDIPEGYSVSREKKERFSLILESASTNQTSMYLCASNPSQAGVQPQHFGDGTRLSIL.

This clonotype occurred many times. The chain has TRBV20-1 and TRBJ2-2, with 12 bases matching TRBD2. J was trimmed by 6 bases and V by 4 bases; bases with no gene match: 6. Germline V CDR1 and CDR2: DFQATT, SNEGSKA (reference sequence). The CDR3 spans 15 residues. The CDR3 DNA reads TGCAGTGCTATTCTAGCGGGAGGGATAGCCGGGGAGCTGTTTTTT. Its translation: CSAILAGGIAGELFF.

The chain is built from TRBV2 and TRBJ2-7, with D perhaps TRBD1 (6 bases). V lost 3 bases and J lost 2, with 14 bases in between. Germline CDR1 is SNHLY and CDR2 is FYNNEI. The CDR3 consists of 15 residues. Written as DNA, the CDR3 is TGTGCCAGCAGTGATTTCCGCAGGGGAGCCTACGAGCAGTACTTC. Protein: CASSDFRRGAYEQYF.

At least ten counts were recorded for this clonotype. V is TRBV24-1 and J is TRBJ2-1; possibly TRBD1 for D (5 bases). V was cut by 6 bases and J by 0 bases, with 14 bases left in between. The V gene's germline CDR1 is KGHDR and CDR2 SFDVKD. This CDR3 is 16 amino acids long. CDR3 protein: CATSNQGRGSYNEQFF. CDR3 DNA sequence: TGTGCCACCAGTAACCAGGGAAGGGGCTCCTACAATGAGCAGTTCTTC.

This clonotype was seen many times. The V gene is TRBV7-2, the J gene TRBJ1-3; D is unclear. Trimming removed 9 bases at V and 4 bases at J, with 13 bases between. Germline V gene lookup returns CDR1 SGHTA and CDR2 FQGNSA. The CDR3 covers 13 residues. CDR3 amino acids: CARSPLAGNTIYF. The CDR3, as DNA: TGTGCCAGGAGTCCTCTTGCCGGAAACACCATATATTTT.

This clonotype was seen many times. V and J are TRBV5-5 and TRBJ1-3; D is ambiguous. V lost 0 bases, J lost 0 bases, and 7 bases lay in between. Germline lookup yields CDR1 SGHKS and CDR2 YYEKEE (reference sequence). The CDR3 is 15 residues long. In nucleotides, the CDR3 is TGTGCCAGCAGCTTGGAGCTACTCTCTGGAAACACCATATATTTT. Amino acids: CASSLELLSGNTIYF.

The sample holds a few counts of this clonotype. CDR3 bases: TGTGCCAGCAGCTATACCGGGACAGGGGGGCCACCCCTCCACTTT. Encoded protein: CASSYTGTGGPPLHF. The rearrangement uses TRBV2 and TRBJ1-6; 11 bases fit TRBD1. The CDR3 contains 15 residues. CDR1 is SNHLY, CDR2 FYNNEI, per germline. Germline trimming cut 6 bases from V and 11 bases from J; bases unmatched to any gene: 9.

This clonotype was picked up many times. J is TRBJ2-7 and V is TRBV6-5, with TRBD2 matching over 12 bases. The CDR3 is made up of 14 amino acids. Looked up from germline, CDR1 is MNHEY and CDR2 is SVGAGI. The V segment lost 6 bases and the J segment 0 bases; nucleotides outside the gene matches: 0. The CDR3 DNA reads as TGTGCCAGCAGGACTAGCGGGAGCTCCTACGAGCAGTACTTC. Protein product: CASRTSGSSYEQYF.

This clonotype was observed many times. This chain uses TRBV9 with TRBJ2-2; a possible D gene is TRBD2 (6 bases). Germline V gene lookup returns CDR1 SGDLS and CDR2 YYNGEE. Trimming took off 0 bases at V and 4 bases at J, with 7 bases between the two ends. The CDR3 extends over 14 amino acids. The CDR3 DNA reads TGTGCCAGCAGCGTAGGCGGGATCACCGGGGAGCTGTTTTTT. The encoded protein is CASSVGGITGELFF.

The chain links TRBV7-2 to TRBJ1-2, with 10 bases lining up with TRBD1. This CDR3 is 15 amino acids long. From germline, CDR1 is SGHTA and CDR2 FQGNSA. The V gene end was trimmed by 4 bases and the J gene end by 2 bases; junction bases not matched to a gene: 4. The CDR3, as DNA: TGTGCCAGCAGCTCGCGACAGGGGGCCAACTATGGCTACACCTTC. Encoded protein: CASSSRQGANYGYTF.

This clonotype was seen repeatedly, ten times or more. The chain links TRBV27 to TRBJ2-7, with D possibly TRBD2 on 6 matching bases. This CDR3 region has 15 residues. V lost 7 bases to trimming and J lost 4 bases, with 20 bases between them. Germline lookup yields CDR1 MNHEY and CDR2 SMNVEV (reference sequence). This chain's CDR3 is CASKTLGLKSYEQYF. CDR3 nucleotides: TGTGCCAGCAAAACCCTGGGACTCAAAAGTTACGAGCAGTACTTC.

This clonotype has at least ten counts. The rearrangement uses TRBV30 and TRBJ1-6; TRBD1 matches at 9 bases. V was clipped by 5 bases and J by 10 bases; unmatched bases: 15. Germline V gene data show CDR1 as GTSNPN and CDR2 as SVGIG (reference sequence). CDR3 size: 16 residues. CDR3 sequence (DNA): TGTGCCTGGCACAGGGACAGGGAGAGGTTTGGCTCACCCCTCCACTTT. This sequence encodes CAWHRDRERFGSPLHF.

This clonotype was seen a handful of times. The rearrangement links TRBV11-3 to TRBJ2-5; TRBD1 matches at 8 bases. This CDR3 has 16 residues. Per the germline V gene, CDR1 is SGHNT and CDR2 is YENEEA. Unmatched junction bases numbered 7, after V lost 2 bases and J lost 2 bases. For the CDR3, the DNA is TGTGCCAGCAGCTTATCTTCAACAGGGGGACAAGAGACCCAGTACTTC. Translated: CASSLSSTGGQETQYF.

The chain has TRBV9 and TRBJ1-1, with D maybe TRBD1 (5 bases). This CDR3 spans 14 amino acids. Germline V gene sequence: CDR1 SGDLS, CDR2 YYNGEE. Trimming pared 0 bases from V and 4 bases from J, leaving 10 bases between. CDR3 loop: CASSVEADSTEAFF. CDR3 sequence (DNA): TGTGCCAGCAGCGTAGAGGCCGACAGCACTGAAGCTTTCTTT.

This clonotype has only a few counts. This sequence joins TRBV29-1 and TRBJ1-5; TRBD1 aligns across 8 bases. CDR1 and CDR2 from the germline V gene are SQVTM and ANQGSEA. V dropped 1 base and J dropped 11; count of bases not matched to a gene: 7. The CDR3 sequence is 13 residues long. CDR3 region: CSVEVTGGLTQHF. The CDR3 DNA sequence: TGCAGCGTTGAAGTAACAGGGGGTCTGACCCAGCATTTT.

This clonotype occurred once. This could be a read error, since a much larger clone is one nucleotide away. The rearrangement uses TRBV19 and TRBJ1-4, with D possibly being TRBD1 (6 bases). The germline gives CDR1 LNHDA, CDR2 SQIVND (reference sequence). V was trimmed by 2 bases and J by 10 bases, leaving 20 bases between them. There are 16 residues in the CDR3. The CDR3 region is CASSISSRTERGKLFF. The CDR3 DNA sequence: TGTGCCAGTAGTATATCCTCTCGGACAGAAAGAGGAAAACTGTTTTTT. The whole variable domain, remainder taken from reference TRBV19 and TRBJ1-4, is DGGITQSPKYLFRKEGQNVTLSCEQNLNHDAMYWYRQDPGQGLRLIYYSQIVNDFQKGDIAEGYSVSREKKESFPLTVTSAQKNPTAFYLCASSISSRTERGKLFFGSGTQLSVL.

V is TRBV20-1 and J is TRBJ2-6; D is undetermined. V was clipped by 6 bases and J by 0 bases, with 9 bases between them. Per the germline V gene, CDR1 is DFQATT and CDR2 is SNEGSKA (reference sequence). The CDR3 sequence is 14 residues long. The CDR3 DNA is TGCAGTGCGATACAGCTCTCTGGGGCCAACGTCCTGACTTTC. Its protein is CSAIQLSGANVLTF.

Concerning this clonotype: A much larger clone lies a single base off, so this may be a read error. The gene calls are TRBV11-2 and TRBJ2-3; 7 positions agree with TRBD2. Germline V gene lookup returns CDR1 SGHAT and CDR2 FQNNGV. This CDR3 region has 15 residues. J gave up 2 bases and V 4 bases, and 6 bases lay outside the gene matches. CDR3: CASSSSLAATDTQYF. The CDR3 bases are TGTGCCAGCAGCTCTTCGCTAGCGGCCACAGATACGCAGTATTTT.